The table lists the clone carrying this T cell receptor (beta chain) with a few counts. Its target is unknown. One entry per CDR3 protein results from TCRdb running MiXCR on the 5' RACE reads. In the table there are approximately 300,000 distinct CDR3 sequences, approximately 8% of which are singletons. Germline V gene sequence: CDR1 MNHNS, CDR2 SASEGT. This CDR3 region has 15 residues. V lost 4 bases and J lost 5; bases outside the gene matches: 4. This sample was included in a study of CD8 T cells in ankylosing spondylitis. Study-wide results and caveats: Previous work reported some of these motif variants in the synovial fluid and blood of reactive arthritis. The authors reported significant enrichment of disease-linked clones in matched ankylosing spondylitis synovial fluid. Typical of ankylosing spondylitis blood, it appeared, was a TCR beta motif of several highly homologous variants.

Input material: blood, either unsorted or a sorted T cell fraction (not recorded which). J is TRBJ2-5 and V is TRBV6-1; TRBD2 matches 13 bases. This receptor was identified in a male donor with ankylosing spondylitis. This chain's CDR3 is CASSGTSGRGETQYF. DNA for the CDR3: TGTGCCAGCAGTGGGACTAGCGGGAGAGGTGAGACCCAGTACTTC.